These 18 T cell receptor beta chains were all obtained from the same sample, sequenced in a study of radiotherapy plus CTLA-4 blockade in lung cancer. Sequencing was performed with immunoSEQ multiplex PCR; in TCRdb, only in-frame clones are kept and a portion is missing. This sample has 25,000 to 35,000 clones, with 70% to 85% found just once. The source material was peripheral blood, sampled from a patient treated with radiotherapy plus ipilimumab. The receptors originated from a human donor with non-small cell lung cancer who had stable disease on radiotherapy plus ipilimumab.

This clone was observed a handful of times. V is TRBV7-2 and J is TRBJ1-3; D is ambiguous. The CDR3 runs to 12 residues. Germline CDR1 reads SGHTA; CDR2 reads FQGNSA. With 5 bases removed from V and 7 bases from J, the gap between germline ends came to 9 bases. The CDR3 reads CASSRSGNTIYF. The CDR3 bases are TGTGCCAGCAGCCGATCGGGGAACACCATATATTTT.

This clone was recorded only once. The V and J genes are TRBV5-4 and TRBJ1-3, with 9 nucleotides matching TRBD1. Trimming removed 4 bases from V and 0 bases from J; junction bases left unmatched: 2. The CDR3 loop spans 15 amino acids. CDR1 is SGHNT, CDR2 YYREEE, per germline (reference sequence). CDR3 nucleotides: TGTGCCAGCAGCCGGGACAGGGTCTCTGGAAACACCATATATTTT. Translated, it gives CASSRDRVSGNTIYF.

V gene TRBV28 combines with J gene TRBJ2-5; D is tentatively TRBD1 or TRBD2 (5 bases each). Trimming stripped 4 bases from V and 5 bases from J, with 20 bases between. The germline CDR1 and CDR2 sequences are MDHEN and SYDVKM. This CDR3 has 16 amino acids. The CDR3 region has the DNA TGTGCCAGCAGTTCTATCCAGAGCAGGGACCGGGAGACCCAGTACTTC. Translated: CASSSIQSRDRETQYF.

The rearrangement links TRBV2 to TRBJ1-2; no clear D gene. Trimming removed 4 bases at V and 2 bases at J, with 2 bases between. Germline lookup yields CDR1 SNHLY and CDR2 FYNNEI. The CDR3 runs 11 residues. As DNA, the CDR3 is TGTGCCAGCAGTGGAAACTATGGCTACACCTTC. This translates into CASSGNYGYTF.

The chain recombines TRBV4-1 with TRBJ1-3; D ambiguous. Trimming stripped 3 bases from V and 5 bases from J, with 14 bases between. Germline loops: CDR1 MGHRA, CDR2 YSYEKL. The CDR3 is 15 residues long. The CDR3, as DNA: TGCGCCAGCAGCCAGTTTTCGACGGCAAGAAACACCATATATTTT. This encodes CASSQFSTARNTIYF.

The chain couples TRBV29-1 to TRBJ2-3, with a tentative D call TRBD1 (6 bases). The CDR3 covers 12 residues. Trimming removed 7 bases from V and 0 bases from J, with 8 bases in between. Looked up from germline, CDR1 is SQVTM and CDR2 is ANQGSEA. CDR3 bases: TGCAGCGCAGGGGATAGCACAGATACGCAGTATTTT. Its protein product is CSAGDSTDTQYF.

This clone was seen a single time. The genes are TRBV5-1 and TRBJ1-2; D remains unclear. The CDR3 runs 15 residues. The germline gives CDR1 SGHRS, CDR2 YFSETQ. Trimming cost V 0 bases and J 8 bases, with 17 bases left between them. The CDR3 reads CASSLVASEVEGYTF. The CDR3 coding sequence is TGCGCCAGCAGCTTGGTCGCGAGCGAGGTAGAAGGCTACACCTTC.

The rearrangement uses TRBV2 and TRBJ2-3, with D perhaps matching TRBD2 (7 bases). The CDR3 totals 13 residues. Germline V gives CDR1 SNHLY, CDR2 FYNNEI. The V and J ends lost 6 bases and 5 bases respectively, with 12 bases between them. The CDR3 loop is CASRGGAIDTQYF. CDR3 in DNA: TGTGCCAGCAGGGGGGGGGCTATAGATACGCAGTATTTT. The entire variable domain, with the rest obtained from reference TRBV2 and TRBJ2-3, is as follows: EPEVTQTPSHQVTQMGQEVILRCVPISNHLYFYWYRQILGQKVEFLVSFYNNEISEKSEIFDDQFSVERPDGSNFTLKIRSTKLEDSAMYFCASRGGAIDTQYFGPGTRLTVL.

The CDR3 reads CASSLGNSGRNEKLFF. For the CDR3, the DNA is TGTGCCAGCAGCTTGGGCAACTCGGGCCGTAATGAAAAACTGTTTTTT. J is TRBJ1-4 and V is TRBV5-5; D is unresolved. The length of the CDR3 is 16 residues. Germline lookup yields CDR1 SGHKS and CDR2 YYEKEE (reference sequence). Trimming shortened V by 0 bases and J by 4 bases, and 13 bases separated the two germline ends. Variable domain in full (rest from reference TRBV5-5 and TRBJ1-4): DAGVTQSPTHLIKTRGQQVTLRCSPISGHKSVSWYQQVLGQGPQFIFQYYEKEERGRGNFPDRFSARQFPNYSSELNVNALLLGDSALYLCASSLGNSGRNEKLFFGSGTQLSVL.

This clone was observed a handful of times. The V call is TRBV6-1, the J call TRBJ1-2; 8 bases map to TRBD1. Germline V lookup: CDR1 MNHNS, CDR2 SASEGT. J was trimmed by 8 bases and V by 8 bases; bases with no gene match: 16. This CDR3 contains 15 residues. This CDR3 reads CASSEDREVSGGYTF. In DNA, the CDR3 is TGTGCCAGCTCTGAGGACAGGGAGGTGAGCGGAGGCTACACCTTC.

The chain joins TRBV19 to TRBJ2-7; TRBD1 matches at 9 bases. Germline V gives CDR1 LNHDA, CDR2 SQIVND (reference sequence). This CDR3 contains 15 residues. V shed 5 bases, J shed 2 bases, and the junction held 7 bases outside the gene matches. The CDR3 nucleotides are TGTGCCAGTAGTTTAAGACAGGGGGTCCCCTACGAGCAGTACTTC. This codes for CASSLRQGVPYEQYF.

V usage is TRBV10-3 and J usage is TRBJ1-6; weak D call: TRBD1 (6 bases). The V gene's germline CDR1 is ENHRY and CDR2 SYGVKD. The CDR3 covers 13 residues. V dropped 5 bases and J dropped 9 bases, with 11 bases sitting between them. This chain's CDR3 is CAISPEGGSPLHF. The CDR3 nucleotides read TGTGCCATCAGTCCTGAAGGGGGTTCACCCCTCCACTTT.

This chain connects TRBV11-2 to TRBJ1-2; TRBD1 matches at 7 bases. The CDR3 contains 15 residues. The V gene's germline CDR1 is SGHAT and CDR2 FQNNGV. V lost 2 bases and J lost 4; bases outside the gene matches: 7. For the CDR3, the DNA is TGTGCCAGCAGCTTATTGGGGCGGGACAGCTATGGCTACACCTTC. Translation gives CASSLLGRDSYGYTF.

The chain links TRBV7-9 to TRBJ1-2; the D is unclear. CDR1 SEHNR and CDR2 FQNEAQ come from the germline V gene (reference sequence). The CDR3 is 13 residues long. V gave up 3 bases and J gave up 9 bases, with 14 bases separating them. As DNA, the CDR3 is TGTGCCAGCAGCTTGACTTCTTGGGAAAGCTACACCTTC. Translated: CASSLTSWESYTF.

This chain links TRBV29-1 with TRBJ1-2; D gene unclear. This CDR3 contains 11 residues. V was clipped by 5 bases and J by 6 bases, with 10 bases between them. CDR1 and CDR2 (germline): SQVTM, ANQGSEA. In DNA, the CDR3 is TGCAGCGTTCGGCTCGGGGATGGCTACACCTTC. Translating gives CSVRLGDGYTF.

The chain has TRBV28 and TRBJ1-3; D is undetermined. The V gene lost 3 bases and the J gene lost 2 bases, with 5 bases spanning the gap. There are 13 residues in the CDR3. Germline V gene lookup returns CDR1 MDHEN and CDR2 SYDVKM. CDR3 loop: CASSLTAGNTIYF. CDR3 coding DNA: TGTGCCAGCAGTTTGACCGCTGGAAACACCATATATTTT.

The V call is TRBV27, the J call TRBJ2-2; TRBD1 might be the D (6 bases). CDR1 MNHEY and CDR2 SMNVEV come from the germline V gene (reference sequence). The CDR3 has 15 residues. With 2 bases removed from V and 6 bases from J, the gap between germline ends came to 13 bases. In nucleotides, the CDR3 is TGTGCCAGCAGTTTACGACAGGTGGAGGCCGGGGAGCTGTTTTTT. Its translation: CASSLRQVEAGELFF.

This rearrangement joins TRBV4-3 to TRBJ1-1, with 10 bases aligning to TRBD1. V dropped 1 base and J dropped 8; count of bases not matched to a gene: 7. This CDR3 comprises 15 residues. The germline V gene has CDR1 LGHNA and CDR2 YSLEER. The CDR3 region has the DNA TGCGCCAGCAGCCAAGCCGGGACAGGGGAAATGGAAGCTTTCTTT. Residues: CASSQAGTGEMEAFF.